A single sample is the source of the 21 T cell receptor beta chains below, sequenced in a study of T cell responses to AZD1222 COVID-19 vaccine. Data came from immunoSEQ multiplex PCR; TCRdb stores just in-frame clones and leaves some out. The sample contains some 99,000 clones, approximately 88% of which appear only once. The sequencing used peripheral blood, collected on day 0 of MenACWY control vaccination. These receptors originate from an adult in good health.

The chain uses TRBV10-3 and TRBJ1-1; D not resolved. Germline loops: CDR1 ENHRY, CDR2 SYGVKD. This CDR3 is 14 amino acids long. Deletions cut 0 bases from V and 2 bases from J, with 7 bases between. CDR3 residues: CAISESGGNTEAFF. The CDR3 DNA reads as TGTGCCATCAGTGAGTCGGGAGGAAACACTGAAGCTTTCTTT.

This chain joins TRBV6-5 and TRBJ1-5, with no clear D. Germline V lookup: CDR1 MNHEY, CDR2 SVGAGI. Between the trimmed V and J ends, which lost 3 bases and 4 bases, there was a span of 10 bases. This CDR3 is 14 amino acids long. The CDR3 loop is CASSYRQTNQPQHF. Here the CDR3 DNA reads TGTGCCAGCAGTTATCGGCAGACTAATCAGCCCCAGCATTTT.

CDR3 region: CASSLSGGESYGYTF. Written as DNA, the CDR3 is TGCGCCAGCAGCTTGTCGGGAGGAGAAAGTTATGGCTACACCTTC. The chain combines TRBV5-1 with TRBJ1-2, with D unresolved. V shed 1 base and J shed 5 bases, with 15 bases lying between them. Per germline, CDR1 SGHRS and CDR2 YFSETQ. This CDR3 has 15 residues.

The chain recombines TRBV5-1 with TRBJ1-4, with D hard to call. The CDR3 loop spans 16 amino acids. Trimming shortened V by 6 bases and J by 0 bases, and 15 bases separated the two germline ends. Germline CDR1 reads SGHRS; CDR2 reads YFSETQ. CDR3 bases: TGCGCCAGCAAGAAAGGGATAGAAGCAACTAATGAAAAACTGTTTTTT. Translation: CASKKGIEATNEKLFF.

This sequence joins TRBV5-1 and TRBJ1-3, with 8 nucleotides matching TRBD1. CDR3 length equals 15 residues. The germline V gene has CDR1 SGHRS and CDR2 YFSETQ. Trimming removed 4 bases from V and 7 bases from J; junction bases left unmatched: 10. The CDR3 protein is CASSLSTGVSNTIYF. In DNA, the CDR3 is TGCGCCAGCAGCCTATCGACAGGGGTGAGCAACACCATATATTTT.

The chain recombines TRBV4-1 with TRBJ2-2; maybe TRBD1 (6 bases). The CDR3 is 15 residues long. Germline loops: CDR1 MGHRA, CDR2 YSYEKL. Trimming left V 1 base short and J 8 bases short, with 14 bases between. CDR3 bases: TGCGCCAGCAGCCAAGGCTACAGGGTAGTTGGGGAGCTGTTTTTT. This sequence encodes CASSQGYRVVGELFF.

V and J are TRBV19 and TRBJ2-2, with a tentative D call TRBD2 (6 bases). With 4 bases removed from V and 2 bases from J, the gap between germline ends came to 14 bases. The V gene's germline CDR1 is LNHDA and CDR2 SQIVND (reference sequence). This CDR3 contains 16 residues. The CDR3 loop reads CASSTYLATNTGELFF. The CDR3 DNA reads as TGTGCCAGTAGTACCTACCTAGCGACCAACACCGGGGAGCTGTTTTTT.

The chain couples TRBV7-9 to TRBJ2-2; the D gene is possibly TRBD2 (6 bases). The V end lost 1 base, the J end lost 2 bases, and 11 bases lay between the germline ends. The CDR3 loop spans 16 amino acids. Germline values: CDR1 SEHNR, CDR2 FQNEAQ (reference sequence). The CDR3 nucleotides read TGTGCCAGCAGCTTAGTTAGCGGAACTAACACCGGGGAGCTGTTTTTT. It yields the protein CASSLVSGTNTGELFF.

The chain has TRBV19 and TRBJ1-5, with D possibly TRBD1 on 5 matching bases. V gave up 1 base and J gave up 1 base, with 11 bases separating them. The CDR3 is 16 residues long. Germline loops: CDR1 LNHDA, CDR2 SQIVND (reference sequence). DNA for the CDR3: TGTGCCAGTAGTATAGCTAAGGGGATAAGCAATCAGCCCCAGCATTTT. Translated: CASSIAKGISNQPQHF. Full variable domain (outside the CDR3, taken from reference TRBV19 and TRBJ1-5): DGGITQSPKYLFRKEGQNVTLSCEQNLNHDAMYWYRQDPGQGLRLIYYSQIVNDFQKGDIAEGYSVSREKKESFPLTVTSAQKNPTAFYLCASSIAKGISNQPQHFGDGTRLSIL.

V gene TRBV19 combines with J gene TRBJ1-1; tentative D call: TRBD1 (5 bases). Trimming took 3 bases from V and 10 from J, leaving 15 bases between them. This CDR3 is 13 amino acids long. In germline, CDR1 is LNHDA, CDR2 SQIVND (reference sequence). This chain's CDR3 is CASSIYARAGAFF. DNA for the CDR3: TGTGCCAGTAGTATTTATGCCAGGGCAGGAGCTTTCTTT.

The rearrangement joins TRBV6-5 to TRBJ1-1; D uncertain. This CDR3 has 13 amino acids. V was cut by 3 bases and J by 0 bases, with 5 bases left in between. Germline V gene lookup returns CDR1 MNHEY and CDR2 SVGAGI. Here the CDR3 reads CASSYDMNTEAFF. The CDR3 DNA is TGTGCCAGCAGTTATGACATGAACACTGAAGCTTTCTTT.

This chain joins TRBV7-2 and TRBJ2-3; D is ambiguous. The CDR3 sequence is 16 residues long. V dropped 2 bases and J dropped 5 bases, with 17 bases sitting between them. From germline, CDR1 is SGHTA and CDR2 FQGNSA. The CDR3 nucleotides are TGTGCCAGCAGCTTATCCGTGTGGACGGATGGAGATACGCAGTATTTT. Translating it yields CASSLSVWTDGDTQYF.

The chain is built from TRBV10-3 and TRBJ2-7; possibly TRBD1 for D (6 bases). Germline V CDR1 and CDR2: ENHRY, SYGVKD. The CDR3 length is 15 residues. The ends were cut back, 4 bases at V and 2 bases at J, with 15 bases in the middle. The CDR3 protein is CAISGETGSTYEQYF. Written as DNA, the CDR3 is TGTGCCATCAGTGGGGAGACAGGTTCCACCTACGAGCAGTACTTC.

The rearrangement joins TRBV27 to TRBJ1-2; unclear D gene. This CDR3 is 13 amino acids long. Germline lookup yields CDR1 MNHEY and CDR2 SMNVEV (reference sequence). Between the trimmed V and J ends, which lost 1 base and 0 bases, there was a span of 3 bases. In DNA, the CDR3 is TGTGCCAGCAGTTTATACCCTAACTATGGCTACACCTTC. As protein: CASSLYPNYGYTF.

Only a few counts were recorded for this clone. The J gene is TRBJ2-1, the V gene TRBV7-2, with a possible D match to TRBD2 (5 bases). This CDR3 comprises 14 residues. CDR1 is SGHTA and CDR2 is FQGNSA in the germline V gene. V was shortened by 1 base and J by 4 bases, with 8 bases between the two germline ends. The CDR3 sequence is CASSLGTEYNEQFF. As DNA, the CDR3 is TGTGCCAGCAGCTTAGGGACTGAGTACAATGAGCAGTTCTTC.

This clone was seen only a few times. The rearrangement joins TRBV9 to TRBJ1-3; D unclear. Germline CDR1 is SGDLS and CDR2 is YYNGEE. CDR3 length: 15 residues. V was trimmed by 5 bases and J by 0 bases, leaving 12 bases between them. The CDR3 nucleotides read TGTGCCAGCAGTGACAAGACGAGCTCTGGAAACACCATATATTTT. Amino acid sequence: CASSDKTSSGNTIYF.

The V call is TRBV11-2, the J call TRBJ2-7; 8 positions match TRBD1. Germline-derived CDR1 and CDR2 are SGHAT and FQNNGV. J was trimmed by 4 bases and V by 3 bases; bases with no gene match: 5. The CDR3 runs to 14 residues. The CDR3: CASSFSDRGYEQYF. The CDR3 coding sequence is TGTGCCAGCAGCTTTTCCGACAGGGGATACGAGCAGTACTTC.

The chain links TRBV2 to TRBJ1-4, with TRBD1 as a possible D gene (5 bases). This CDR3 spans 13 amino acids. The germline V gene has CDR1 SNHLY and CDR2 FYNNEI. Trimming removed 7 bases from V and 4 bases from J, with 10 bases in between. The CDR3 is CASNPQGNEKLFF. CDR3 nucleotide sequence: TGTGCCAGCAACCCTCAGGGTAATGAAAAACTGTTTTTT.

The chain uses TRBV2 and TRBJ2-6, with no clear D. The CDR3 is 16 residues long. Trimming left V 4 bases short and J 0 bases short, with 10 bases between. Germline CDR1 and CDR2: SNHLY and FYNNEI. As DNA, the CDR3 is TGTGCCAGCAGTGCCCTCGACCGCTCTGGGGCCAACGTCCTGACTTTC. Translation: CASSALDRSGANVLTF.

Here the CDR3 reads CASSQANVGTGAQETQYF. The CDR3 nucleotides read TGTGCCAGCAGCCAAGCGAATGTTGGTACCGGGGCCCAAGAGACCCAGTACTTC. The chain recombines TRBV4-2 with TRBJ2-5; D assignment may be TRBD1 or TRBD2 (5 bases each). The germline V gene has CDR1 LGHNA and CDR2 YNFKEQ. The CDR3 is 18 amino acids. V was shortened by 1 base and J by 1 base, with 19 bases between the two germline ends.

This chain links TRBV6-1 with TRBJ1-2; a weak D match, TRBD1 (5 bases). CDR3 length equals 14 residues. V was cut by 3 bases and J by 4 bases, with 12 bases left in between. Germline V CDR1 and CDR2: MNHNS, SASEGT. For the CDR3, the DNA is TGTGCCAGCAGTGAGAGGAGGGGCGCCTATGGCTACACCTTC. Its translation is CASSERRGAYGYTF.